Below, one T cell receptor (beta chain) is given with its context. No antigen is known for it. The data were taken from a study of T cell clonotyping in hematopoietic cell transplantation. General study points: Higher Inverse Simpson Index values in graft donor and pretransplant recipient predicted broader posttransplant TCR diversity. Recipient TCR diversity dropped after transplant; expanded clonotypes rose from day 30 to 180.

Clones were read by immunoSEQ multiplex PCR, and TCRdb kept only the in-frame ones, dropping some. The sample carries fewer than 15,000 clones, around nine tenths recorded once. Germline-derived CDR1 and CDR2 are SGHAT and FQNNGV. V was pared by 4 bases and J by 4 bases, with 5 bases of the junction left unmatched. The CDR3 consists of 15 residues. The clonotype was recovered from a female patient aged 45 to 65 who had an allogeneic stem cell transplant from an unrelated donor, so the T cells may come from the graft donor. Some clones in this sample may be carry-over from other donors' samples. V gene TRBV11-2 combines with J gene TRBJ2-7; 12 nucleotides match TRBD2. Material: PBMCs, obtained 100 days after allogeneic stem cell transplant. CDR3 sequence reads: CASSSLAGGPYEQYF. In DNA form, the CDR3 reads TGTGCCAGCAGCTCTCTAGCGGGAGGGCCGTACGAGCAGTACTTC.